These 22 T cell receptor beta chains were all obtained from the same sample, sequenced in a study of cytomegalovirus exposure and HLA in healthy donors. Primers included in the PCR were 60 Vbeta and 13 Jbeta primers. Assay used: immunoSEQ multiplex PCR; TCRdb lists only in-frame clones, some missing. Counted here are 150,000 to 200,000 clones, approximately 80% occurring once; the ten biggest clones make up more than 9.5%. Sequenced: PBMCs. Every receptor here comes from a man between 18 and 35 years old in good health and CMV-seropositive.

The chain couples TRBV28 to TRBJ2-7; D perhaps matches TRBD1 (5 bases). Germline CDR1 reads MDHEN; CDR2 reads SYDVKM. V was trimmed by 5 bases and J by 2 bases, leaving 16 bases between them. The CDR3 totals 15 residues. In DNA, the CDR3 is TGTGCCAGCAGTCCCCTTAGGCAGGGTCCCTACGAGCAGTACTTC. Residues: CASSPLRQGPYEQYF.

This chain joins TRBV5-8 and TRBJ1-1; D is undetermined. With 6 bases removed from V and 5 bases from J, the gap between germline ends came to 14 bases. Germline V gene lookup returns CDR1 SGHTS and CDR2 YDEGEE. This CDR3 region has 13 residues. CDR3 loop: CASTLGVGTEAFF. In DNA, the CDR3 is TGTGCCAGCACCCTCGGGGTTGGTACTGAAGCTTTCTTT.

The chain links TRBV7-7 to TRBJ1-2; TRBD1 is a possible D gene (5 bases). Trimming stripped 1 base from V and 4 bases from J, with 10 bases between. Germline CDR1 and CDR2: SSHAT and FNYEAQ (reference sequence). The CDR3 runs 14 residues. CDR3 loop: CASSLEGRAYGYTF. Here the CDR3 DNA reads TGTGCCAGCAGCTTAGAGGGCAGGGCCTATGGCTACACCTTC.

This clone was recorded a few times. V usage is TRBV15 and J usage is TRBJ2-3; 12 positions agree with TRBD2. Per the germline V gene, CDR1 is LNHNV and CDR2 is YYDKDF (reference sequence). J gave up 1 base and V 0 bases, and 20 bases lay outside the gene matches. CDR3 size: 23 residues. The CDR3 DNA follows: TGTGCCACCAGCAGAGATCCTTCTCAGGCGGGACTAGCGGGCCCTGGGGGCACAGATACGCAGTATTTT. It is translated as CATSRDPSQAGLAGPGGTDTQYF.

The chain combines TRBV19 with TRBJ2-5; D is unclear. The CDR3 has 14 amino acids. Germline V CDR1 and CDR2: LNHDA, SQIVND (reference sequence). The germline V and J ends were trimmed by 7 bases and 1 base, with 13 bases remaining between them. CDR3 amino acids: CASTTTASQETQYF. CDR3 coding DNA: TGTGCCAGTACCACAACCGCCTCCCAAGAGACCCAGTACTTC. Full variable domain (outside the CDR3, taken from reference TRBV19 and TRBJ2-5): DGGITQSPKYLFRKEGQNVTLSCEQNLNHDAMYWYRQDPGQGLRLIYYSQIVNDFQKGDIAEGYSVSREKKESFPLTVTSAQKNPTAFYLCASTTTASQETQYFGPGTRLLVL.

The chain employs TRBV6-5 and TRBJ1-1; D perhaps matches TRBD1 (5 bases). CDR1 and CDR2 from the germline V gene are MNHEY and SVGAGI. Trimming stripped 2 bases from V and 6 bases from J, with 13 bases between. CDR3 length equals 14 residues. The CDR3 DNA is TGTGCCAGCAGTTACGGCCGGCAGGGCTCTGAAGCTTTCTTT. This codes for CASSYGRQGSEAFF.

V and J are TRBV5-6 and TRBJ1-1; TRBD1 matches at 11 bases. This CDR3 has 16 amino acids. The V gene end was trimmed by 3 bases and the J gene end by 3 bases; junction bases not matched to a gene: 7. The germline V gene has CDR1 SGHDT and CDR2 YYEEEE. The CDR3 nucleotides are TGTGCCAGCAGCTCGCCCGGGACAGGGGGATACACTGAAGCTTTCTTT. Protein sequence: CASSSPGTGGYTEAFF. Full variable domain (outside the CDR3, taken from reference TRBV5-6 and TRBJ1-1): DAGVTQSPTHLIKTRGQQVTLRCSPKSGHDTVSWYQQALGQGPQFIFQYYEEEERQRGNFPDRFSGHQFPNYSSELNVNALLLGDSALYLCASSSPGTGGYTEAFFGQGTRLTVV.

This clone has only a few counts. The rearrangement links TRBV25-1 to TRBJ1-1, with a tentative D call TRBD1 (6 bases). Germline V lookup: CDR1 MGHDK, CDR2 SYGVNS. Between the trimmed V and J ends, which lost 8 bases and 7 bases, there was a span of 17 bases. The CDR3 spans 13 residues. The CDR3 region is CASVSGQTFEAFF. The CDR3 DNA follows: TGTGCCAGCGTTTCAGGACAGACTTTTGAAGCTTTCTTT.

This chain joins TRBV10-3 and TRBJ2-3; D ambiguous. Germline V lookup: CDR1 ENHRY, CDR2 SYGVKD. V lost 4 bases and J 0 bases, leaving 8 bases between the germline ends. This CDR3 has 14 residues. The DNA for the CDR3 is TGTGCCATCAGTGTTGGTACAAGCACAGATACGCAGTATTTT. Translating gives CAISVGTSTDTQYF.

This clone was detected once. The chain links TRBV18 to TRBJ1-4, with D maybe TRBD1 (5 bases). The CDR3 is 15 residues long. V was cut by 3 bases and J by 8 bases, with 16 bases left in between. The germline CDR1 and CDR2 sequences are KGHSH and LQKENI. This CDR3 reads CASSPSGAWGEKLFF. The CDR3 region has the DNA TGTGCCAGCTCACCCTCGGGCGCGTGGGGCGAAAAACTGTTTTTT.

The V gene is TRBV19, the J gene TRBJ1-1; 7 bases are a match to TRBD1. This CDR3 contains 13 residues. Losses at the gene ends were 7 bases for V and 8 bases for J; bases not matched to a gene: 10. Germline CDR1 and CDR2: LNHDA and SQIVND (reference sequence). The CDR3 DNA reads TGTGCCAGTATCCAAACAGACAGGGAAGAAGCTTTCTTT. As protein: CASIQTDREEAFF.

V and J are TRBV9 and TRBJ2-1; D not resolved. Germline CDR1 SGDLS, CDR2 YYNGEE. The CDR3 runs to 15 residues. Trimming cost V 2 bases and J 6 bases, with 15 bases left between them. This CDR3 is CASSVRSMWPNEQFF. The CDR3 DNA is TGTGCCAGCAGCGTCCGTTCAATGTGGCCCAATGAGCAGTTCTTC.

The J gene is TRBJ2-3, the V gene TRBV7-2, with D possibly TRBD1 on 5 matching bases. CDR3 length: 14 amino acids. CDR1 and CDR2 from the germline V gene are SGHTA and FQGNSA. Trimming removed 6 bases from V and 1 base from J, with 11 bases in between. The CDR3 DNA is TGTGCCAGCAGTCAGGGTCGGGGCACAGATACGCAGTATTTT. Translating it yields CASSQGRGTDTQYF.

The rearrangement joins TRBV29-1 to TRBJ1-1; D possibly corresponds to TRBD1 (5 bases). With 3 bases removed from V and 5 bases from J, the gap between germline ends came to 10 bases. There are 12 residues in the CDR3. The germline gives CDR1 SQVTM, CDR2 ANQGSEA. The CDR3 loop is CSVDKGSTEAFF. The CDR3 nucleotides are TGCAGCGTTGATAAGGGGTCGACTGAAGCTTTCTTT.

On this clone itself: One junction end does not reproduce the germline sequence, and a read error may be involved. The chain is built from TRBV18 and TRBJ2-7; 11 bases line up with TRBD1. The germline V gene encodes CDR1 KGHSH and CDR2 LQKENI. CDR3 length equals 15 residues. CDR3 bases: TGTGCCAGCTCAGCACCGGGACAGGGGGCCTACGAGCAGTACTTC. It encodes CASSAPGQGAYEQYF.

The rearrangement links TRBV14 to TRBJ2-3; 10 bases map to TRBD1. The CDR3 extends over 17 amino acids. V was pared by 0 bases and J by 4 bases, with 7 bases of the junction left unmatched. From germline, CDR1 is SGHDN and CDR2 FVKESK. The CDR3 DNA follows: TGTGCCAGCAGCCAAGATCTAGGGACAGGGGTTGCAGATACGCAGTATTTT. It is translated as CASSQDLGTGVADTQYF. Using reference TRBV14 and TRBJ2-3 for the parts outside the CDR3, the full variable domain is EAGVTQFPSHSVIEKGQTVTLRCDPISGHDNLYWYRRVMGKEIKFLLHFVKESKQDESGMPNNRFLAERTGGTYSTLKVQPAELEDSGVYFCASSQDLGTGVADTQYFGPGTRLTVL.

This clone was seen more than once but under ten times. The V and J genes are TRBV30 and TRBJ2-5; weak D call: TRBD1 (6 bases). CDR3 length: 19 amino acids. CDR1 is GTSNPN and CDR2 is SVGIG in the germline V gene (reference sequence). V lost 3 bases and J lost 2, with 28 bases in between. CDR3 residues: CAWSSKPGVRRTDQETQYF. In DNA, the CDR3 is TGTGCCTGGAGCTCTAAGCCTGGAGTGCGGAGGACAGATCAAGAGACCCAGTACTTC.

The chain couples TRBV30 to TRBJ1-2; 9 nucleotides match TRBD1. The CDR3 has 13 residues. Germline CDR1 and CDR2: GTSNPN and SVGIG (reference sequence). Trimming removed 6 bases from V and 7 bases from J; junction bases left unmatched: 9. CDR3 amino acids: CACKQGAEGGYTF. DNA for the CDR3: TGTGCCTGTAAACAGGGGGCGGAAGGTGGCTACACCTTC.

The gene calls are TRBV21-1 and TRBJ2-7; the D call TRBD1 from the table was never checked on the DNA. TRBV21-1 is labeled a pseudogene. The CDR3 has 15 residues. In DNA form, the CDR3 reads TGTGCCAGCAGCAAAGTTGGGCAGGTAAGGAACGAGCAGTACTTC. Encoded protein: CASSKVGQVRNEQYF.

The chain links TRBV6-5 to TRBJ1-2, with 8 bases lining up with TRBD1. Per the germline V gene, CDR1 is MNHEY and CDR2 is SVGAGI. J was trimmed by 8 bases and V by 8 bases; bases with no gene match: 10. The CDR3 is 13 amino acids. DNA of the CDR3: TGTGCCAGCTCTCCCAGGGGGCGCAGGGGCTACACCTTC. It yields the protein CASSPRGRRGYTF.

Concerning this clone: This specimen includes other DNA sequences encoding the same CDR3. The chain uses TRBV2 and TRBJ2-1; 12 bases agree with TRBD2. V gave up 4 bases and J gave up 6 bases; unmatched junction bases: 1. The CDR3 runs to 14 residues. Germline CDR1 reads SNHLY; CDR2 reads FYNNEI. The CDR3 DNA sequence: TGTGCCAGCAGTGGACTAGCGGGGGTCAATGAGCAGTTCTTC. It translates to CASSGLAGVNEQFF.

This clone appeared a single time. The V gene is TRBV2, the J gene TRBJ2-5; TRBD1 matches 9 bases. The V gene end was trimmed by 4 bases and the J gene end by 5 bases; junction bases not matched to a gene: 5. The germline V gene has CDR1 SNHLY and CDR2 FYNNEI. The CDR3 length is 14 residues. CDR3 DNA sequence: TGTGCCAGCAGTGGGGACAGGGAAGTGGAGACCCAGTACTTC. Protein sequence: CASSGDREVETQYF.